The 25 T cell receptor beta chains listed next were all sequenced from one sample in a study of low-dose radiotherapy and immunotherapy resistance in tumors. First-strand cDNA relied on TRAV- and TRBV-specific primers spanning alpha and beta chains. TCR amplification ran 20 PCR cycles using constant-region and V-primer adapter primers. MiXCR, run by TCRdb on the reads, gives a single entry per CDR3 protein. The sample has about 60,000 distinct CDR3 sequences; 23% are singletons. The time point denotes: after trial treatment. Treatment reported: LDRT plus nivolumab, ipilimumab, low-dose cyclophosphamide and aspirin (RACIN trial). The source was PBMCs, collected after low-dose radiotherapy plus immunotherapy. The origin of the receptors is a male donor with prostate cancer.

This clonotype is termed medium-sized. The chain links TRBV6-2 or TRBV6-3 to TRBJ2-1, with 10 bases that match TRBD1. The CDR3 spans 16 residues. Per the germline V gene, CDR1 is MNHEY and CDR2 is SVGEGT. V shed 7 bases and J 9 bases; nucleotides not matched to a gene: 15. The CDR3 loop is CASTQRRDRGTGEQFF. DNA for the CDR3: TGTGCCAGCACCCAGAGGAGGGACAGGGGTACGGGTGAGCAGTTCTTC.

This clonotype was detected ten times or more. The V call is TRBV4-2, the J call TRBJ2-2; no definite D call. Looked up from germline, CDR1 is LGHNA and CDR2 is YNFKEQ. The CDR3 extends over 13 amino acids. Trimming left V 5 bases short and J 3 bases short, with 7 bases between. The CDR3 DNA sequence: TGTGCCAGCAGCTCACGTTACACCGGGGAGCTGTTTTTT. Its translation is CASSSRYTGELFF.

At least ten counts were recorded for this clonotype. This sequence joins TRBV6-5 and TRBJ1-2; a possible D gene is TRBD1 (5 bases). Per germline, CDR1 MNHEY and CDR2 SVGAGI. V was clipped by 11 bases and J by 8 bases, with 21 bases between them. The CDR3 is 13 residues long. The CDR3 here is CASRGVAVGGYTF. The CDR3 DNA is TGTGCCTCAAGAGGGGTAGCGGTGGGAGGCTACACCTTC.

In its sample, this clonotype was seen many times. The rearrangement joins TRBV4-2 to TRBJ2-7; 7 bases map to TRBD2. The germline CDR1 and CDR2 sequences are LGHNA and YNFKEQ. CDR3 length: 15 residues. J lost 4 bases, V lost 1 base, and 7 bases had no gene match. Written as DNA, the CDR3 is TGTGCCAGCAGCCAAGGGTCTAGCGGAGATTACGAGCAGTACTTC. Amino acid sequence: CASSQGSSGDYEQYF.

Worth noting for this clonotype: With a far larger clone one base away, a read error is the likely cause. This rearrangement joins TRBV5-8 to TRBJ2-7; 7 nucleotides line up with TRBD1. V gave up 4 bases and J gave up 7 bases; unmatched junction bases: 14. The CDR3 has 15 amino acids. Germline values: CDR1 SGHTS, CDR2 YDEGEE. The CDR3 nucleotides read TGTGCCAGCAGCAAGACAGGGTCCCCCTACAATGAGCAGTACTTC. Translating gives CASSKTGSPYNEQYF.

This clonotype was picked up many times. The J gene is TRBJ1-4, the V gene TRBV5-6; 7 bases match TRBD1. Germline V gene data show CDR1 as SGHDT and CDR2 as YYEEEE. CDR3 length equals 14 residues. After removal of 4 bases from V and 6 bases from J, the junction contained 6 bases not matched to a gene. In DNA form, the CDR3 reads TGTGCCAGCAGCCGCGGGACAGATGATGAAAAACTGTTTTTT. Amino acid sequence: CASSRGTDDEKLFF. Variable domain in full (rest from reference TRBV5-6 and TRBJ1-4): DAGVTQSPTHLIKTRGQQVTLRCSPKSGHDTVSWYQQALGQGPQFIFQYYEEEERQRGNFPDRFSGHQFPNYSSELNVNALLLGDSALYLCASSRGTDDEKLFFGSGTQLSVL.

This clonotype occurred many times. The chain recombines TRBV5-1 with TRBJ1-1; D may be TRBD1 (6 bases). Trimming pared 4 bases from V and 7 bases from J, leaving 11 bases between. The CDR3 covers 12 residues. In germline, CDR1 is SGHRS, CDR2 YFSETQ. The CDR3 loop reads CASSRTVHEAFF. The CDR3 bases are TGCGCCAGCAGCAGGACAGTTCATGAAGCTTTCTTT.

This chain uses TRBV6-2 or TRBV6-3 with TRBJ1-5; D remains ambiguous. Trimming cost V 2 bases and J 2 bases, with 7 bases left between them. The CDR3 spans 14 residues. CDR1 MNHEY and CDR2 SVGEGT come from the germline V gene. The CDR3 is CASSYTFGNQPQHF. In DNA, the CDR3 is TGTGCCAGCAGTTACACGTTTGGCAATCAGCCCCAGCATTTT.

This clonotype appeared many times. The V and J genes are TRBV27 and TRBJ1-2; 7 nucleotides align to TRBD1. The CDR3 loop spans 13 amino acids. V was pared by 5 bases and J by 9 bases, with 9 bases of the junction left unmatched. CDR1 and CDR2 from the germline V gene are MNHEY and SMNVEV (reference sequence). Written as DNA, the CDR3 is TGTGCCAGCAGTCAGAGGGACAGTAGCAGCTACACCTTC. Its protein is CASSQRDSSSYTF.

This clonotype appeared many times. V gene TRBV29-1 combines with J gene TRBJ2-3; 12 nucleotides align to TRBD2. Trimming at V came to 7 bases and at J to 2 bases, leaving 1 base not matched to a gene. Germline CDR1 SQVTM, CDR2 ANQGSEA. The CDR3 is made up of 13 amino acids. The CDR3 here is CSGTSGNTDTQYF. The CDR3 DNA reads as TGCAGCGGGACTAGCGGGAACACAGATACGCAGTATTTT.

This clonotype has at least ten counts. The gene calls are TRBV29-1 and TRBJ1-1; no definite D call. The CDR3 contains 12 residues. The germline V gene has CDR1 SQVTM and CDR2 ANQGSEA. Trimming removed 3 bases from V and 1 base from J, with 6 bases in between. The CDR3 DNA reads TGCAGCGTTGACAGGTCGAACACTGAAGCTTTCTTT. Its protein product is CSVDRSNTEAFF.

The CDR3 DNA is TGTGCCATCAGTTTACCAGGGACGGAAGAGACCCAGTACTTC. This encodes CAISLPGTEETQYF. The chain couples TRBV10-3 to TRBJ2-5, with D perhaps given as TRBD1 or TRBD2 (5 bases each). CDR1 and CDR2 (germline): ENHRY, SYGVKD. V dropped 5 bases and J dropped 3 bases, with 13 bases sitting between them. This CDR3 is 14 amino acids long.

This clonotype was observed many times. The gene calls are TRBV14 and TRBJ1-1; 7 bases are shared with TRBD1. V gave up 0 bases and J gave up 7 bases; unmatched junction bases: 2. Germline lookup yields CDR1 SGHDN and CDR2 FVKESK. The CDR3 loop spans 13 amino acids. The CDR3: CASSQERTGEAFF. The CDR3 nucleotides are TGTGCCAGCAGCCAAGAAAGGACAGGTGAAGCTTTCTTT.

Many counts were recorded for this clonotype. The chain recombines TRBV6-2 or TRBV6-3 with TRBJ2-7, with D unclear. The CDR3 consists of 13 residues. CDR1 is MNHEY and CDR2 is SVGEGT in the germline V gene. Trimming took off 0 bases at V and 3 bases at J, with 6 bases between the two ends. The CDR3 protein is CASSYSRFYEQYF. Here the CDR3 DNA reads TGTGCCAGCAGTTACTCGAGGTTCTACGAGCAGTACTTC.

Concerning this clonotype itself: A far larger clone differs by one base, so this is likely a read error. The chain recombines TRBV7-9 with TRBJ1-1; TRBD1 aligns across 11 bases. Germline-derived CDR1 and CDR2 are SEHNR and FQNEAQ (reference sequence). This CDR3 is built from 13 residues. In DNA, the CDR3 is TGTGCCATCAGCTCGGGACAGGGGGTTGAAGCTTTCTTT. It yields the protein CAISSGQGVEAFF.

V gene TRBV6-6 combines with J gene TRBJ2-2, with a possible D match to TRBD1 (6 bases). Trimming pared 9 bases from V and 4 bases from J, leaving 18 bases between. CDR3 length equals 15 residues. Germline CDR1 is MNHNY and CDR2 is SVGAGI (reference sequence). The CDR3 bases are TGTGCCAGTGCTCGGGCATCCAGGGGCACCGGGGAGCTGTTTTTT. This gives the protein CASARASRGTGELFF.

This clonotype was counted at least ten times. V and J are TRBV6-5 and TRBJ2-6; 12 positions match TRBD2. The CDR3 is 21 residues long. The V and J ends lost 2 bases and 4 bases, in that order; junction bases with no gene match: 15. Germline V gives CDR1 MNHEY, CDR2 SVGAGI. In DNA form, the CDR3 reads TGTGCCAGCAGTTACCGGGGAACACCGGGACTAGCGGGCTCGGGGGCCAACGTCCTGACTTTC. This sequence encodes CASSYRGTPGLAGSGANVLTF.

This clonotype was counted ten times or more. The chain joins TRBV5-4 to TRBJ1-1, with a possible D match to TRBD1 (5 bases). The germline V gene encodes CDR1 SGHNT and CDR2 YYREEE (reference sequence). Trimming removed 3 bases from V and 6 bases from J, with 12 bases in between. The CDR3 has 13 residues. The CDR3 spells CASSSGLGSEAFF. Here the CDR3 DNA reads TGTGCCAGCAGCTCAGGGTTAGGCTCTGAAGCTTTCTTT.

This clonotype showed up many times. The rearrangement joins TRBV5-1 to TRBJ1-2, with TRBD1 identical over 7 bases. Trimming cost V 4 bases and J 0 bases; bases outside gene matches: 6. This CDR3 is 15 amino acids long. From germline, CDR1 is SGHRS and CDR2 YFSETQ. The CDR3 nucleotides read TGCGCCAGCAGCCCCGGGACAGCGACTAACTATGGCTACACCTTC. It translates to CASSPGTATNYGYTF.

With respect to this clonotype: This is likely an artifact of a read error, given a far larger clone one base away. This chain uses TRBV12-3 or TRBV12-4 with TRBJ2-7; TRBD1 matches 11 bases. The junction had 10 bases not matched to a gene; V was cut back by 6 bases and J by 6 bases. This CDR3 has 15 residues. CDR3 in DNA: TGTGCCAGCAGCGGACCGGGGACAGGGGGTCGCGAGCAGTACTTC. Amino acid sequence: CASSGPGTGGREQYF.

Regarding this clonotype: This could be a read error, since a much larger clone is one nucleotide away. In DNA, the CDR3 is TGTGCCAGCAGCTTAGCACCGGGACAGGGGGCCGAAGAACTGTTTTTT. Translating it yields CASSLAPGQGAEELFF. V gene TRBV5-8 combines with J gene TRBJ1-4; 12 positions match TRBD1. The V and J ends lost 2 bases and 12 bases, in that order; junction bases with no gene match: 11. Germline-derived CDR1 and CDR2 are SGHTS and YDEGEE. The CDR3 covers 16 residues. The variable domain in full, with the rest retrieved from reference TRBV5-8 and TRBJ1-4, is EAGVTQSPTHLIKTRGQQATLRCSPISGHTSVYWYQQALGLGLQFLLWYDEGEERNRGNFPPRFSGRQFPNYSSELNVNALELEDSALYLCASSLAPGQGAEELFFGSGTQLSVL.

This clonotype has a count of ten or more. V usage is TRBV10-3 and J usage is TRBJ1-5; possibly TRBD1 for D (5 bases). The CDR3 is 14 amino acids. The V gene lost 6 bases and the J gene lost 3 bases, with 12 bases spanning the gap. Germline lookup yields CDR1 ENHRY and CDR2 SYGVKD. CDR3 residues: CAISAGTNNQPQHF. In DNA, the CDR3 is TGTGCCATCAGCGCCGGGACGAACAATCAGCCCCAGCATTTT.

This clonotype was seen at least ten times. The rearrangement joins TRBV29-1 to TRBJ1-3; no clear D. Germline CDR1 reads SQVTM; CDR2 reads ANQGSEA. V lost 0 bases and J lost 0, with 9 bases in between. The CDR3 has 15 residues. The CDR3 region is CSVEETRNSGNTIYF. The CDR3, as DNA: TGCAGCGTTGAAGAGACACGGAACTCTGGAAACACCATATATTTT.

This clonotype is judged medium-sized. This chain joins TRBV28 and TRBJ2-3; D perhaps matches TRBD1 (6 bases). This CDR3 region has 17 residues. The ends were cut back, 2 bases at V and 6 bases at J, with 21 bases in the middle. Germline CDR1 and CDR2: MDHEN and SYDVKM. CDR3: CASSLKNFRQGTDTQYF. Here the CDR3 DNA reads TGTGCCAGCAGTTTAAAAAACTTTAGGCAGGGGACCGATACGCAGTATTTT.

This clonotype was picked up many times. J is TRBJ1-1 and V is TRBV29-1; TRBD1 agrees at 7 bases. The CDR3 extends over 12 amino acids. The J segment lost 9 bases and the V segment lost 7 bases, leaving 11 bases of the junction unmatched. The V gene's germline CDR1 is SQVTM and CDR2 ANQGSEA. The chain's CDR3 is CSAGQAADKAFF. CDR3 sequence (DNA): TGCAGCGCCGGACAGGCGGCCGATAAAGCTTTCTTT.